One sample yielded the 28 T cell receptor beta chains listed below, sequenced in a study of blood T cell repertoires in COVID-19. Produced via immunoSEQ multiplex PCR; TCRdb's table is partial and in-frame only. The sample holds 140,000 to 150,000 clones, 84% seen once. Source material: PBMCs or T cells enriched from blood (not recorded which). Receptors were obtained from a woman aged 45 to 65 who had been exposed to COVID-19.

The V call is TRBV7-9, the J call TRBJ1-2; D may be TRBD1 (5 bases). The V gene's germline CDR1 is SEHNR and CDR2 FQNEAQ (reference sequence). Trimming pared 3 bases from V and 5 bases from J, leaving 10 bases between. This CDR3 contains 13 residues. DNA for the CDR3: TGTGCCAGCAGCTTGGACAATCTTTATGGCTACACCTTC. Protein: CASSLDNLYGYTF.

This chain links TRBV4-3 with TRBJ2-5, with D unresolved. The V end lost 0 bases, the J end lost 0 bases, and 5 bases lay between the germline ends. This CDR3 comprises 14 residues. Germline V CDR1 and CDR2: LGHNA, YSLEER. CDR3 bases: TGCGCCAGCAGCCAAGATGTCAACCAAGAGACCCAGTACTTC. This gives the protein CASSQDVNQETQYF.

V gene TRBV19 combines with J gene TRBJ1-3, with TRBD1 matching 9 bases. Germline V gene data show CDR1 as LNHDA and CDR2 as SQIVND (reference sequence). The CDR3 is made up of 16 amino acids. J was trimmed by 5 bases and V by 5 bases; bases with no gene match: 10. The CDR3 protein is CASSHRRDRERNTIYF. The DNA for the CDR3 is TGTGCCAGTAGTCATCGCCGGGACAGGGAGAGAAACACCATATATTTT.

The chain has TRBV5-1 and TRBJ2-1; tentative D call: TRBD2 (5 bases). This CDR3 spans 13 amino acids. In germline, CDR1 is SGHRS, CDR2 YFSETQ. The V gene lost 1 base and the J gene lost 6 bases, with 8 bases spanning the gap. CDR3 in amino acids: CASSLWRVNEQFF. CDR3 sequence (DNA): TGCGCCAGCAGCTTGTGGCGGGTCAATGAGCAGTTCTTC.

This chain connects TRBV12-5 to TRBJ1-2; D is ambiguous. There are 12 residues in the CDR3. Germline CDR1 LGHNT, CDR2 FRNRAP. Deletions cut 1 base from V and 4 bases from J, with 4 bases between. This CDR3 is CASGLESYGYTF. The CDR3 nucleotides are TGTGCTAGTGGTTTGGAGAGCTATGGCTACACCTTC.

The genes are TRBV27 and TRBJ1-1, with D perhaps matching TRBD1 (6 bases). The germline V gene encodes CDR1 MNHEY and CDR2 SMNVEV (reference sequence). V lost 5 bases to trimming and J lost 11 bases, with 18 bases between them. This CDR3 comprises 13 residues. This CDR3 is CASSQTQGRWAFF. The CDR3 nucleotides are TGTGCCAGCAGTCAAACACAGGGTCGGTGGGCTTTCTTT.

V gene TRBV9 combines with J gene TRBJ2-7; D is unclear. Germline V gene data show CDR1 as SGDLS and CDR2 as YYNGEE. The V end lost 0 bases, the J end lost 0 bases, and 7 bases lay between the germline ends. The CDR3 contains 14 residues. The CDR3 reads CASSVVEVSYEQYF. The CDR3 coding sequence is TGTGCCAGCAGCGTAGTCGAGGTCTCCTACGAGCAGTACTTC. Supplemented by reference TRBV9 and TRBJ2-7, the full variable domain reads DSGVTQTPKHLITATGQRVTLRCSPRSGDLSVYWYQQSLDQGLQFLIQYYNGEERAKGNILERFSAQQFPDLHSELNLSSLELGDSALYFCASSVVEVSYEQYFGPGTRLTVT.

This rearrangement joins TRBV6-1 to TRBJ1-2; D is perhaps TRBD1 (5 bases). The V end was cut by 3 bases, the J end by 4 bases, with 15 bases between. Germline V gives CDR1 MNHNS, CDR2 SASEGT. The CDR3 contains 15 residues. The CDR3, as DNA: TGTGCCAGCAGTGAGTCTGGCAGGGTCCCCTATGGCTACACCTTC. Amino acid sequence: CASSESGRVPYGYTF.

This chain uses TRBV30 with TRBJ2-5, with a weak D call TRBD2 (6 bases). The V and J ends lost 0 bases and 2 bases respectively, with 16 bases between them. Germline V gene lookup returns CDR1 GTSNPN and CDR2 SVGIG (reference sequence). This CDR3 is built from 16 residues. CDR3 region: CAWSVSPGTHQETQYF. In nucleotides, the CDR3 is TGTGCCTGGAGTGTATCCCCCGGGACTCATCAAGAGACCCAGTACTTC.

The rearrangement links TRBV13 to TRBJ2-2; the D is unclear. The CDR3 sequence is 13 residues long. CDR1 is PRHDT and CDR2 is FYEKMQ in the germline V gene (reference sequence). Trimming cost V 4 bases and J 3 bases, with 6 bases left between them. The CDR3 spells CASSSRDTGELFF. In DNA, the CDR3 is TGTGCCAGCAGCTCAAGAGACACCGGGGAGCTGTTTTTT.

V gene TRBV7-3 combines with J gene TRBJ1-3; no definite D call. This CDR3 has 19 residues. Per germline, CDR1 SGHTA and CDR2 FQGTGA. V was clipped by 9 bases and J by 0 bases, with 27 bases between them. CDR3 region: CARALGGLWTIDSGNTIYF. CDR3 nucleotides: TGTGCCAGAGCCCTAGGAGGGCTCTGGACTATCGACTCTGGAAACACCATATATTTT.

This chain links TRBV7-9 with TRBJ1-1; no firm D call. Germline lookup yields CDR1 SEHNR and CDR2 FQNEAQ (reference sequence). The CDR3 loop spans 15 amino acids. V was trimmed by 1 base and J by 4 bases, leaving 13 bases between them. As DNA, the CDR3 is TGTGCCAGCAGCTTAGTCCCTCGAAGCGTCACTGAAGCTTTCTTT. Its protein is CASSLVPRSVTEAFF.

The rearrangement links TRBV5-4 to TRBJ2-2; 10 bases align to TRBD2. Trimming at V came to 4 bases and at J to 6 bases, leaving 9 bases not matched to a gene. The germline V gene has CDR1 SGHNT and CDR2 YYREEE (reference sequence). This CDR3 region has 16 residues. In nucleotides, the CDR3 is TGTGCCAGCAGCGGTCCTAGCGGGAGCTCCCCCGGGGAGCTGTTTTTT. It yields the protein CASSGPSGSSPGELFF.

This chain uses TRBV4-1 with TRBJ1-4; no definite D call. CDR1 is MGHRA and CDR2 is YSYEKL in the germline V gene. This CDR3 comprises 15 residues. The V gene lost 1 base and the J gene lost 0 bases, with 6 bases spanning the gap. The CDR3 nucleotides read TGCGCCAGCAGCCAAGGTCCGGCAACTAATGAAAAACTGTTTTTT. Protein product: CASSQGPATNEKLFF.

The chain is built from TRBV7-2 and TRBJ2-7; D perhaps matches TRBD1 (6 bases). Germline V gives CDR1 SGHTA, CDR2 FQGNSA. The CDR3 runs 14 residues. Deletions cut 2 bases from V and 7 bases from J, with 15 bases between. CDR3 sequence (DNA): TGTGCCAGCAGCTTACGGTACAGGGAATTTGAGCAGTACTTC. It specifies CASSLRYREFEQYF.

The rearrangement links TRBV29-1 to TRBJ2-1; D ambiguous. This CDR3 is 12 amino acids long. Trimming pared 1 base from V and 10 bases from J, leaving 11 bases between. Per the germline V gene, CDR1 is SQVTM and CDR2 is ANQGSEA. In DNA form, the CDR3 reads TGCAGCGTTGAAGCCCAGGATTGGGAGCAGTTCTTC. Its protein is CSVEAQDWEQFF.

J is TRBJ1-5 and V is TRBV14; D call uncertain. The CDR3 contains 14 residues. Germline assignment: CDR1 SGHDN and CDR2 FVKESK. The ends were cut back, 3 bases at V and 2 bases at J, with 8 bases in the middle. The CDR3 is CASSQYGGNQPQHF. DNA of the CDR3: TGTGCCAGCAGCCAGTACGGGGGCAATCAGCCCCAGCATTTT.

DNA for the CDR3: TGTGCCAGCAGGGATACTAGCGAATACAATGAGCAGTTCTTC. Amino acid sequence: CASRDTSEYNEQFF. The chain employs TRBV6-5 and TRBJ2-1, with TRBD2 matching over 7 bases. Per germline, CDR1 MNHEY and CDR2 SVGAGI. The CDR3 is 14 amino acids. With 6 bases clipped from V and 4 bases from J, the junction kept 6 bases outside the gene matches.

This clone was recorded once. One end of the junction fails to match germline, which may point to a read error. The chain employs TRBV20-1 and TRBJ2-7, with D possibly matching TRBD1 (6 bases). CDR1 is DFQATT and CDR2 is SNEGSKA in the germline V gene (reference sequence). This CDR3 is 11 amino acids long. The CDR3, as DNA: TGCAGTGTTAGAGGAGACAGGCGCAAAGACTTC. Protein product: CSVRGDRRKDF.

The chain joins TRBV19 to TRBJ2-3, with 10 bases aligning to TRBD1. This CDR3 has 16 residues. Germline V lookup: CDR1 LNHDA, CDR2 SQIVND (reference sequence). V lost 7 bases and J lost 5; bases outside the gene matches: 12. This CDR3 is CASTLTRDRGGDTQYF. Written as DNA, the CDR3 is TGTGCCAGTACCCTTACCCGGGACAGGGGTGGAGATACGCAGTATTTT.

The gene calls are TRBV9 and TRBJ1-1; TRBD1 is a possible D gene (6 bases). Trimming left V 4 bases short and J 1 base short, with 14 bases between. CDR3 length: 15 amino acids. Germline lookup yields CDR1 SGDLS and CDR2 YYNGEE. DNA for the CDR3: TGTGCCAGCAGCCCCAGAGGGGGTTCGAACACTGAAGCTTTCTTT. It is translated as CASSPRGGSNTEAFF.

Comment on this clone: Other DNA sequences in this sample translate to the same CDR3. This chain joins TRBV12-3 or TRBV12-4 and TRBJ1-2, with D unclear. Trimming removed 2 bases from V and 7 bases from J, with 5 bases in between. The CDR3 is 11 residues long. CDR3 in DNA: TGTGCCAGCAGTTTAAGAGGTGGCTACACCTTC. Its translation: CASSLRGGYTF.

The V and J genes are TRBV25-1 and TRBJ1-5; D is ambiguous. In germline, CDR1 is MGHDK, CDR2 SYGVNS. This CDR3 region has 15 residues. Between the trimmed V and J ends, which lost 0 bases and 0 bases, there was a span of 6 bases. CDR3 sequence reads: CASSEYRYSNQPQHF. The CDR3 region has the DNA TGTGCCAGCAGTGAATATCGGTATAGCAATCAGCCCCAGCATTTT.

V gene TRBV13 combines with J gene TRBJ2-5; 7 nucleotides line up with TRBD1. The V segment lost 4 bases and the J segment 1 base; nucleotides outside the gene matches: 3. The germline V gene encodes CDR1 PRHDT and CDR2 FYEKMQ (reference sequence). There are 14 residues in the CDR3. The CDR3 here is CASSSGQAQETQYF. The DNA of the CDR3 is TGTGCCAGCAGCTCCGGACAGGCCCAAGAGACCCAGTACTTC.

CDR3 residues: CSVAGGSGNTIYF. CDR3 nucleotides: TGCAGCGTTGCAGGGGGCTCTGGAAACACCATATATTTT. The chain is built from TRBV29-1 and TRBJ1-3; TRBD1 aligns across 7 bases. The CDR3 is 13 residues long. CDR1 SQVTM and CDR2 ANQGSEA come from the germline V gene. With V trimmed by 4 bases and J by 0 bases, 0 bases remained unmatched.

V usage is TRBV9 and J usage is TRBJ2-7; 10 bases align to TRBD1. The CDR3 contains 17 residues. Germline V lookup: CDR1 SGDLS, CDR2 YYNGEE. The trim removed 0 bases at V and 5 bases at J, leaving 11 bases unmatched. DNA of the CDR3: TGTGCCAGCAGCGTAGACTTGACAGGGGGCTTACGGAACGAGCAGTACTTC. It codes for CASSVDLTGGLRNEQYF.

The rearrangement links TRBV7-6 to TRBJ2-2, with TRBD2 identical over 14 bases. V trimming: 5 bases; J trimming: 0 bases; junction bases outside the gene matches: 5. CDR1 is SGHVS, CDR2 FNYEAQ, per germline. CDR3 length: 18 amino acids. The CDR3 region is CASSRGLAGATNTGELFF. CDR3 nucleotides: TGTGCCAGCAGCCGGGGACTAGCGGGGGCAACGAACACCGGGGAGCTGTTTTTT.

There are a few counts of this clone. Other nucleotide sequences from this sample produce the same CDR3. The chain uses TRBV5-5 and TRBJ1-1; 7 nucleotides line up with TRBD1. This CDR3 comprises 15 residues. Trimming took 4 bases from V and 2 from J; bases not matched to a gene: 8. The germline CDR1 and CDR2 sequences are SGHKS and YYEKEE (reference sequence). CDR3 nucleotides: TGTGCCAGCAGCCCCCGGGACAGCCCTAACACTGAAGCTTTCTTT. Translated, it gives CASSPRDSPNTEAFF.